The 30 T cell receptor beta chains given below trace back to one sample, sequenced in a study of blood T cells in healthy people across ages. PCR was performed a second time for about 7 to 11 cycles using a sample-barcoded 5' primer and a J-beta primer mix. MiXCR, run by TCRdb on the 5' RACE reads, gives a single entry per CDR3 protein. The data hold around 870,000 distinct CDR3 sequences, with less than 35% observed a single time. The sequencing input was blood. The receptors come from an elderly woman in good health.

In its sample, this clonotype was seen many times. V gene TRBV20-1 combines with J gene TRBJ2-7; 9 bases line up with TRBD1. The germline V gene has CDR1 DFQATT and CDR2 SNEGSKA (reference sequence). The CDR3 extends over 14 amino acids. J lost 5 bases, V lost 6 bases, and 11 bases had no gene match. This CDR3 is CSANTQTGGNEQYF. CDR3 nucleotides: TGCAGTGCGAATACCCAGACAGGGGGTAACGAGCAGTACTTC.

This clonotype was observed a handful of times. J is TRBJ2-2 and V is TRBV28; D is uncertain. This CDR3 has 13 amino acids. Trimming took off 2 bases at V and 6 bases at J, with 7 bases between the two ends. Germline V lookup: CDR1 MDHEN, CDR2 SYDVKM. CDR3 DNA sequence: TGTGCCAGCAGTTTAAGTTTCTCCGGGGAGCTGTTTTTT. Protein: CASSLSFSGELFF.

This chain connects TRBV12-3 or TRBV12-4 to TRBJ2-1; possible D gene TRBD2, 5 bases. The V end lost 7 bases, the J end lost 6 bases, and 13 bases lay between the germline ends. The CDR3 consists of 13 residues. In nucleotides, the CDR3 is TGTGCCAGCATACAACTAGGAGGCAATGAGCAGTTCTTC. Protein: CASIQLGGNEQFF.

This clonotype appeared many times. The chain recombines TRBV12-3 or TRBV12-4 with TRBJ2-7; D possibly uses TRBD1 or TRBD2 (7 bases each). V was shortened by 3 bases and J by 4 bases, with 19 bases between the two germline ends. The CDR3 spans 16 residues. DNA for the CDR3: TGTGCCAGCAGTTTGGGTCAGGGGGGGTCCCCTTACGAGCAGTACTTC. Protein sequence: CASSLGQGGSPYEQYF.

As to this clonotype: One end of the junction is discordant with germline, which a read error may explain. CDR3 region: CRASRDTYGYTF. In DNA form, the CDR3 reads TGCAGGGCTAGCCGGGACACCTATGGCTACACCTTC. The V gene is TRBV20-1, the J gene TRBJ1-2; perhaps TRBD1 as D (6 bases). Germline CDR1 reads DFQATT; CDR2 reads SNEGSKA (reference sequence). There are 12 residues in the CDR3.

This chain links TRBV6-2 or TRBV6-3 with TRBJ1-4; possibly TRBD1 for D (5 bases). The germline V gene has CDR1 MNHEY and CDR2 SVGEGT. The CDR3 has 15 residues. Deletions cut 2 bases from V and 3 bases from J, with 10 bases between. DNA for the CDR3: TGTGCCAGCAGTTACCGGGACGCAGCTAATGAAAAACTGTTTTTT. This translates into CASSYRDAANEKLFF.

The count of this clonotype is one. J is TRBJ1-1 and V is TRBV11-2, with 7 bases aligning to TRBD1. CDR1 and CDR2 (germline): SGHAT, FQNNGV. Unmatched junction bases numbered 4, after V lost 5 bases and J lost 1 base. The CDR3 is made up of 14 amino acids. The CDR3 DNA reads as TGTGCCAGCAGCCGGGGGGACAGGAACACTGAAGCTTTCTTT. Translated, it gives CASSRGDRNTEAFF.

Comment on this clonotype: A read error may explain this, as a much larger clone is one base away. The chain is built from TRBV6-1 and TRBJ2-1, with a possible D match to TRBD2 (5 bases). The CDR3 spans 17 residues. In germline, CDR1 is MNHNS, CDR2 SASEGT. The CDR3 loop reads CASRAYGVVGRYSEQFF. The DNA of the CDR3 is TGTGCCAGCAGGGCTTACGGGGTGGTAGGTAGATACAGTGAGCAGTTCTTC.

This clonotype has only a few counts. Written as DNA, the CDR3 is TGTGCCAGCAGCCGAAGCAGGGGGGGTTTCTATGGCTACACCTTC. It codes for CASSRSRGGFYGYTF. This sequence joins TRBV11-2 and TRBJ1-2; 7 bases are a match to TRBD1. Germline CDR1 SGHAT, CDR2 FQNNGV. The CDR3 totals 15 residues. Germline trimming cut 5 bases from V and 4 bases from J; bases unmatched to any gene: 10.

This clonotype was seen only a few times. The rearrangement uses TRBV18 and TRBJ2-1; 9 bases are a match to TRBD1. The CDR3 covers 16 residues. The germline gives CDR1 KGHSH, CDR2 LQKENI. Germline trimming cut 3 bases from V and 7 bases from J; bases unmatched to any gene: 10. The chain's CDR3 is CASSPFGTGLGNEQFF. As DNA, the CDR3 is TGTGCCAGCTCACCTTTTGGGACAGGGTTGGGTAATGAGCAGTTCTTC.

CDR3: CASSFRWQGVEKLFF. The CDR3 DNA sequence: TGTGCCAGCAGCTTTAGGTGGCAGGGTGTTGAAAAACTGTTTTTT. The chain carries TRBV5-5 and TRBJ1-4; D might be TRBD1 (5 bases). Trimming removed 2 bases from V and 7 bases from J, with 15 bases in between. The CDR3 has 15 amino acids. Germline-derived CDR1 and CDR2 are SGHKS and YYEKEE (reference sequence).

This clonotype has ten or more counts. J is TRBJ2-1 and V is TRBV7-2, with 7 bases fitting TRBD2. Germline V gives CDR1 SGHTA, CDR2 FQGNSA. Trimming removed 3 bases from V and 6 bases from J; junction bases left unmatched: 8. The CDR3 extends over 15 amino acids. CDR3 amino acids: CASSFTSATPNEQFF. For the CDR3, the DNA is TGTGCCAGCAGCTTTACTAGCGCTACCCCCAATGAGCAGTTCTTC. The whole variable domain, filled in from reference TRBV7-2 and TRBJ2-1, reads GAGVSQSPSNKVTEKGKDVELRCDPISGHTALYWYRQSLGQGLEFLIYFQGNSAPDKSGLPSDRFSAERTGGSVSTLTIQRTQQEDSAVYLCASSFTSATPNEQFFGPGTRLTVL.

At least ten counts were recorded for this clonotype. V gene TRBV21-1 combines with J gene TRBJ2-1; TRBD1 reflects the table's D call only, with no check against the DNA. TRBV21-1 is assigned pseudogene status. This CDR3 is built from 14 residues. The CDR3 protein is CASSTRQGRAEQFF. Here the CDR3 DNA reads TGTGCCAGCAGCACCAGACAGGGAAGGGCTGAGCAGTTCTTC.

This clonotype was counted a few times. The chain uses TRBV6-5 and TRBJ2-7; D may be TRBD2 (5 bases). Trimming removed 6 bases from V and 0 bases from J, with 15 bases in between. CDR1 is MNHEY and CDR2 is SVGAGI in the germline V gene. The CDR3 sequence is 15 residues long. DNA of the CDR3: TGTGCCAGCAGCCGGGGTGGATCGAGCTCCTACGAGCAGTACTTC. Protein product: CASSRGGSSSYEQYF.

This clonotype has a handful of counts. A clone one base away is much larger, so this may be a read error. The chain recombines TRBV27 with TRBJ2-7; tentative D call: TRBD1 (6 bases). Trimming removed 2 bases from V and 6 bases from J, with 14 bases in between. Germline V gene sequence: CDR1 MNHEY, CDR2 SMNVEV (reference sequence). CDR3 length equals 14 residues. CDR3 in DNA: TGTGCCAGCAGTTTAGGGCAGGGGAAATGCGAGCAGTACTTC. Translation: CASSLGQGKCEQYF.

Ten or more counts support this clonotype. V is TRBV20-1 and J is TRBJ1-4; D remains ambiguous. The V gene's germline CDR1 is DFQATT and CDR2 SNEGSKA (reference sequence). Trimming pared 7 bases from V and 0 bases from J, leaving 3 bases between. The CDR3 sequence is 11 residues long. CDR3 in amino acids: CSGATNEKLFF. CDR3 bases: TGCAGTGGCGCAACTAATGAAAAACTGTTTTTT.

This clonotype was detected only a few times. The chain joins TRBV24-1 to TRBJ2-1; 9 positions match TRBD1. CDR3 length: 15 residues. Germline assignment: CDR1 KGHDR and CDR2 SFDVKD. The junction had 13 bases not matched to a gene; V was cut back by 5 bases and J by 12 bases. CDR3 region: CATSVTKPNRGRQFF. DNA for the CDR3: TGTGCCACCAGTGTTACCAAACCCAACAGGGGGCGGCAGTTCTTC.

This clonotype was counted many times. The chain is built from TRBV7-9 and TRBJ1-2; possible D gene TRBD1, 6 bases. The CDR3 length is 16 residues. Germline CDR1 SEHNR, CDR2 FQNEAQ (reference sequence). V was clipped by 0 bases and J by 6 bases, with 17 bases between them. CDR3: CASSLAGAQLTHGYTF. The CDR3 coding sequence is TGTGCCAGCAGCTTAGCGGGGGCACAACTGACCCATGGCTACACCTTC.

This chain links TRBV5-6 with TRBJ1-2, with D uncertain. Germline CDR1 reads SGHDT; CDR2 reads YYEEEE. Trimming took 6 bases from V and 0 from J, leaving 18 bases between them. The CDR3 sequence is 16 residues long. The DNA for the CDR3 is TGTGCCAGCACCCAGACCGGGAGACAAACTAACTATGGCTACACCTTC. Protein product: CASTQTGRQTNYGYTF.

This clonotype was detected a few times. Here the CDR3 DNA reads TGCGCCAGCAGCGGGTTGACGAACGAGCAGTACTTC. This encodes CASSGLTNEQYF. This sequence joins TRBV5-1 and TRBJ2-7; no reliable D call. Trimming shortened V by 4 bases and J by 5 bases, and 10 bases separated the two germline ends. Germline V lookup: CDR1 SGHRS, CDR2 YFSETQ. The CDR3 sequence is 12 residues long.

This clonotype was seen at least ten times. J is TRBJ2-3 and V is TRBV28, with a possible D match to TRBD2 (6 bases). V shed 7 bases and J shed 0 bases, with 14 bases lying between them. Germline V gene data show CDR1 as MDHEN and CDR2 as SYDVKM. The length of the CDR3 is 15 residues. DNA for the CDR3: TGTGCCAGCAAACGGCGGGGTGTTAGCACAGATACGCAGTATTTT. It translates to CASKRRGVSTDTQYF.

Regarding this clonotype: This may come from a read error, since a much larger clone is one base off. This rearrangement joins TRBV27 to TRBJ1-2; 9 bases are a match to TRBD1. The CDR3 runs 17 residues. The germline CDR1 and CDR2 sequences are MNHEY and SMNVEV (reference sequence). CDR3 coding DNA: TGTGCCAGCAGTTTATCTATACAGGGGGCACGGTACTATGGCTGCACCTTC. Its protein product is CASSLSIQGARYYGCTF.

In this sample, this clonotype turned up a few times. The gene calls are TRBV6-5 and TRBJ2-3; possibly TRBD2 for D (6 bases). The germline V gene has CDR1 MNHEY and CDR2 SVGAGI. The length of the CDR3 is 19 residues. V was trimmed by 1 base and J by 2 bases, leaving 22 bases between them. Here the CDR3 DNA reads TGTGCCAGCAGTTACTTCCCCTGGGGGAGCGGGCCCAACACAGATACGCAGTATTTT. This gives the protein CASSYFPWGSGPNTDTQYF.

This chain joins TRBV28 and TRBJ1-1, with D unclear. CDR1 and CDR2 from the germline V gene are MDHEN and SYDVKM. V gave up 1 base and J gave up 11 bases, with 8 bases separating them. CDR3 size: 11 residues. This chain's CDR3 is CASSLSDSAFF. Here the CDR3 DNA reads TGTGCCAGCAGTTTATCAGATAGCGCTTTCTTT.

Turning to this clonotype: A read error may explain this, as a much larger clone is one base away. V gene TRBV28 combines with J gene TRBJ1-2; TRBD1 aligns across 7 bases. J was trimmed by 8 bases and V by 4 bases; bases with no gene match: 10. The CDR3 is 14 amino acids. Germline V gives CDR1 MDHEN, CDR2 SYDVKM. For the CDR3, the DNA is TGTGCCAGCAGTTCTCGTCGGACAGGTCGCGGCTACACCTTC. This encodes CASSSRRTGRGYTF.

V is TRBV3-1 and J is TRBJ1-2; maybe TRBD1 (6 bases). Germline V lookup: CDR1 LGHDT, CDR2 YNNKEL (reference sequence). CDR3 length: 14 amino acids. V gave up 3 bases and J gave up 9 bases, with 17 bases separating them. The CDR3: CASSQASGDGSYTF. The DNA of the CDR3 is TGTGCCAGCAGCCAGGCCTCAGGGGACGGCAGCTACACCTTC. Supplemented by reference TRBV3-1 and TRBJ1-2, the full variable domain reads DTAVSQTPKYLVTQMGNDKSIKCEQNLGHDTMYWYKQDSKKFLKIMFSYNNKELIINETVPNRFSPKSPDKAHLNLHINSLELGDSAVYFCASSQASGDGSYTFGSGTRLTVV.

This clonotype was counted between two and nine times. The chain employs TRBV11-2 and TRBJ2-2, with 7 bases matching TRBD1. CDR3 size: 15 residues. CDR1 SGHAT and CDR2 FQNNGV come from the germline V gene. Germline trimming cut 6 bases from V and 7 bases from J; bases unmatched to any gene: 11. CDR3 amino acids: CASSPQIQGVGELFF. The CDR3, as DNA: TGTGCCAGCAGTCCGCAAATCCAGGGGGTCGGGGAGCTGTTTTTT. Variable domain in full (rest from reference TRBV11-2 and TRBJ2-2): EAGVAQSPRYKIIEKRQSVAFWCNPISGHATLYWYQQILGQGPKLLIQFQNNGVVDDSQLPKDRFSAERLKGVDSTLKIQPAKLEDSAVYLCASSPQIQGVGELFFGEGSRLTVL.

Comment on this clonotype: This sequence may be a read error, since a much larger clone differs from it by one base. CDR3 loop: CASRPVNEQFF. CDR3 coding DNA: TGTGCCAGCAGGCCCGTCAATGAGCAGTTCTTC. The chain uses TRBV27 and TRBJ2-1, with D hard to call. This CDR3 is built from 11 residues. Trimming cost V 6 bases and J 6 bases, with 6 bases left between them. CDR1 is MNHEY, CDR2 SMNVEV, per germline (reference sequence).

This clonotype came up a few times. The CDR3 loop reads CSANQQAQGADFYNEQFF. CDR3 nucleotide sequence: TGCAGTGCTAACCAACAAGCTCAGGGGGCCGACTTCTACAATGAGCAGTTCTTC. The chain uses TRBV20-1 and TRBJ2-1; TRBD1 agrees at 8 bases. CDR3 length equals 18 residues. Germline-derived CDR1 and CDR2 are DFQATT and SNEGSKA (reference sequence). The J segment lost 3 bases and the V segment lost 4 bases, leaving 17 bases of the junction unmatched.

The CDR3 DNA follows: TGTGCCAGCAGCTTAACGGTACTAGGCGAGCAGTACTTC. This sequence encodes CASSLTVLGEQYF. The chain recombines TRBV7-3 with TRBJ2-7; a possible D gene is TRBD2 (5 bases). The CDR3 covers 13 residues. CDR1 SGHTA and CDR2 FQGTGA come from the germline V gene. Between the trimmed V and J ends, which lost 0 bases and 6 bases, there was a span of 9 bases.